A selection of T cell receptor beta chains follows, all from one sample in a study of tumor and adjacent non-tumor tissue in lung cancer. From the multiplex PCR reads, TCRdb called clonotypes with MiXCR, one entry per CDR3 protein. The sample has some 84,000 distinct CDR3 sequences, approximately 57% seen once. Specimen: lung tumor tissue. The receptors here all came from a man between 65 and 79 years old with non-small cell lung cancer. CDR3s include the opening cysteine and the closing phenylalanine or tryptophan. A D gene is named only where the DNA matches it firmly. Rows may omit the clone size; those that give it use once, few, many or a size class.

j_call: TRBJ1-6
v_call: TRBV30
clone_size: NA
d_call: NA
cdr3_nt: TGTGCCTGGAGTCGCCCCTCTTATAATTCACCCCTCCACTTT
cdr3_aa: CAWSRPSYNSPLHF

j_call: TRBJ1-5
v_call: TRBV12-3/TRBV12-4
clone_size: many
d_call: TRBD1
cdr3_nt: TGTGCCAGCAGTTTGGGACAGGTCCAGCCCCAGCATTTT
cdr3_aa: CASSLGQVQPQHF

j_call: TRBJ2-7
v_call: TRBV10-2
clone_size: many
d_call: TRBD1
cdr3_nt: TGCGCCAGCAGTGCCCAAGACAGGGCGCGGGACGAGCAGTACTTC
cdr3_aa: CASSAQDRARDEQYF

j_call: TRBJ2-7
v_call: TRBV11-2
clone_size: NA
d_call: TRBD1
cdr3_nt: TGTACCAGCTCCCGACACGAGGACAGGGCATCATACGAACAGTACTTC
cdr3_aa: CTSSRHEDRASYEQYF

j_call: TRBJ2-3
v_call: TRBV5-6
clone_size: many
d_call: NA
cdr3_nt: TGTGCCAGCAGCTTGAGGGTGGCGGCTAGCCGGAGAGATACGCAGTATTTT
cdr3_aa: CASSLRVAASRRDTQYF

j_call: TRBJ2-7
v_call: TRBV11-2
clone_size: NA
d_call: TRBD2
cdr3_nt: TGTGCCAGCAACTCAGATTTAGCGGGGGGCTCCGGTCAGTACTTC
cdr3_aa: CASNSDLAGGSGQYF

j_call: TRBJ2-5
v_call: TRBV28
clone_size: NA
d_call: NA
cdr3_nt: TGTGCCATCAGTTTATATGACAGGCAAGATACCCAGTACTTC
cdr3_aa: CAISLYDRQDTQYF

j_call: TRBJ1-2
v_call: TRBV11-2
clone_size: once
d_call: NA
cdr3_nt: TGTGCCAGCAGCCTGACAGTGGCGGGCTATGGCCACATCTTC
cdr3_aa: CASSLTVAGYGHIF

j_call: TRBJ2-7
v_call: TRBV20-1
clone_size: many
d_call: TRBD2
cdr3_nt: TGCAGTGCTAGAGCGTCCCAACAGCGGGGGATGGTCTACGAGCAGTACTTC
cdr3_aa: CSARASQQRGMVYEQYF

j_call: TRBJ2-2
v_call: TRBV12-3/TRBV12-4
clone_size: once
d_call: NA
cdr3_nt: TGTGCCGGCAGCTTCGGCCGCCAAATGAAGACCGGGGAGCTGTTTTTT
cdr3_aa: CAGSFGRQMKTGELFF

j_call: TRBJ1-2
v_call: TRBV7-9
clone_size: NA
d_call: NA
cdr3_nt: TGTGCCAGCAGCCCCCCACTGGGGTATGGCTACACCTTC
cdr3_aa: CASSPPLGYGYTF

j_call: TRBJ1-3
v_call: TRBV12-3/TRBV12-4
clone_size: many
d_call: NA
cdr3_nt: TGTGCCAGCAGTTTATGGGCAGGAGGAAACACCATATATTTT
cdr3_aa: CASSLWAGGNTIYF

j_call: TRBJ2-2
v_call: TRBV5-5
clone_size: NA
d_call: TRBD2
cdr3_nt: TGTGCCAGCGGCCCTAAAGGGCTAGCGGGGACCCAACCCGGGGAGCTGTCTTTT
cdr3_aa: CASGPKGLAGTQPGELSF

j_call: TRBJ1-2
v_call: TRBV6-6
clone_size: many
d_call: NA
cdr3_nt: TGTGCCACCGATTACTATGGCTACACCTTC
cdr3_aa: CATDYYGYTF

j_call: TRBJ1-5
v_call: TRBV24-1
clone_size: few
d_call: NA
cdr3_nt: TGTGCCGCCAGTGATCCGGGACCTAACCAGCAGCCCCAGCATTTT
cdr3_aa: CAASDPGPNQQPQHF

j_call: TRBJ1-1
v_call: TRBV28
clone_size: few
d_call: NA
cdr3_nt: TGTGCCAGCGGATACGGGCGGCGTTTGAACACTGAAGCTTTCTTT
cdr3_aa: CASGYGRRLNTEAFF

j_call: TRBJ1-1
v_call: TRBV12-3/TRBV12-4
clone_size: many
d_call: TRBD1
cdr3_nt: TGTGCCAGCAGTTCCAGACAGGGGCGGACTGAAGCTTTCTTT
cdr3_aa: CASSSRQGRTEAFF

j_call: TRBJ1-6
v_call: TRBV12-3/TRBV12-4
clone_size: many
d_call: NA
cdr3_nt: TGTGCCAGCAGTCCAGAAGTTTGGGGGGCACCCCTCCACTTT
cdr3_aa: CASSPEVWGAPLHF

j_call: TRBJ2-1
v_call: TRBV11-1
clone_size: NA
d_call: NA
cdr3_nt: TGTGCCAGCAGCCCCGATGGCAGATATAATGAGCTGTTCTTC
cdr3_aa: CASSPDGRYNELFF

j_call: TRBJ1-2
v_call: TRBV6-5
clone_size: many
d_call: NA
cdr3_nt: TGTGCCAGCAGCCACGGCGCCAGGGCGGATGGCTACACCTTC
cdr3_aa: CASSHGARADGYTF

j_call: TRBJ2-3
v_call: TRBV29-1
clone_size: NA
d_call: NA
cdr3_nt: TGCAGTTCTCGGGGTGGGTTAGGCACAGATACGCAGTATTTT
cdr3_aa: CSSRGGLGTDTQYF

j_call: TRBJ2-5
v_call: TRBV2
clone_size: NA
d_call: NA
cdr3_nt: TGTGCCAGCAGGGCGCGGGGCAAGGAGACCCAGTACTTC
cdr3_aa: CASRARGKETQYF

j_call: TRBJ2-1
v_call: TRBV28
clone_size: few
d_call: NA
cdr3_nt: TGTGCCAGCAGGGACCATAATGAGCAGTTCTTC
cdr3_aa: CASRDHNEQFF

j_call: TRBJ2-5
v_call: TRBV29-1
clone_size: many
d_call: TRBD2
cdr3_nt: TGCAGCGTTCGACTAGCGGGGGTAGAGACCCAGTACTTC
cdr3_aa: CSVRLAGVETQYF

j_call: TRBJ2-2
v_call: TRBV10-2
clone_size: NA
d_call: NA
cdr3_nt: TGCGCCATCAGACGTGACGCCGGGGAGCTGTTTTTT
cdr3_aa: CAIRRDAGELFF

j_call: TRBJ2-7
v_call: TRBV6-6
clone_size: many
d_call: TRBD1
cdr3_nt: TGTGCCAGCAGAAACAGGGGCCTCTCCTACGAGCAGTACTTC
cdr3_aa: CASRNRGLSYEQYF

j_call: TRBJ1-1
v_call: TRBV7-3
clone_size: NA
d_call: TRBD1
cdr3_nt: TGTGCCAGCAGCTTAGGATACGAGGGGGCAGGAGCTTTCTTT
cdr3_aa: CASSLGYEGAGAFF

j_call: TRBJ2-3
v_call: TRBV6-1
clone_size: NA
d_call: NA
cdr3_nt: TGTGTCACCGTAGACAGTGGACAGTATTTT
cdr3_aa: CVTVDSGQYF

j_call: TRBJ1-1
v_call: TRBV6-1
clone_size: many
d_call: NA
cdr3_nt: TGTGCCAGCAGTGACAGGGGGAACACTGAAGCTTTCTTT
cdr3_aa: CASSDRGNTEAFF

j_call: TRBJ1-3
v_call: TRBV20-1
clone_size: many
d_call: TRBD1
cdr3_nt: TGCAGTGCTAGTCAGGGGGCGGACACCATATATTTT
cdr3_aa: CSASQGADTIYF

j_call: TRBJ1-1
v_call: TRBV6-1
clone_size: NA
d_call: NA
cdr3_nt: TGTGCCAACACCTTGGAGGGGGGCATGCCGGCTTTCTTT
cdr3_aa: CANTLEGGMPAFF

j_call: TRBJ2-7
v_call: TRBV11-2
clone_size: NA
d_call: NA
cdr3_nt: TGTGCCAGCAGCCCCGCAGAGTACGAGCAGCACTTC
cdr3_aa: CASSPAEYEQHF

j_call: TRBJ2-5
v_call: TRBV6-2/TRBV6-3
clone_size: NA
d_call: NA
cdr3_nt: TGCGCCAGCACGGACATGCAAGAGACCCAGTACTTC
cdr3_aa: CASTDMQETQYF

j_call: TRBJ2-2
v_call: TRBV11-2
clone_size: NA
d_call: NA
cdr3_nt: TGTGCCAGCAGCTTATTATGGGGTAGCACCGGGGAACTGTTTTTC
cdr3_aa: CASSLLWGSTGELFF

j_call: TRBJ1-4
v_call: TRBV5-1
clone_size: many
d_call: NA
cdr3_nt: TGCGCCAGCAGCCTGGGACGGACTAATGAAAAACTGTTTTTT
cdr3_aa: CASSLGRTNEKLFF

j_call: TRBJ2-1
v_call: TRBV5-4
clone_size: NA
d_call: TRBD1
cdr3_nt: TGTGCCAGCAGCCGACGGACAGGGTCTTCCAATGAGCAGTTCTTC
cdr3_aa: CASSRRTGSSNEQFF

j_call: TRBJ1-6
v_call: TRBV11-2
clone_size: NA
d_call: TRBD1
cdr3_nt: TGTGTCAGCAGCTCAATGAGGACAGGGACCTCACCCATCCACTTT
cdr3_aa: CVSSSMRTGTSPIHF

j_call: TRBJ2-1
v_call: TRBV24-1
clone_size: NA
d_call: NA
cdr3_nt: TGTGCCACCAGTGATACTCGAGCATACAATGAGCAGTTCTTC
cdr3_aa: CATSDTRAYNEQFF

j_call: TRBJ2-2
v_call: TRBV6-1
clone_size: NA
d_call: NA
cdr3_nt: TGTGCCAGCAGTGCCGGGCAGTTTTTTAGCACCGGGGAGCTGTTTTTT
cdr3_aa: CASSAGQFFSTGELFF

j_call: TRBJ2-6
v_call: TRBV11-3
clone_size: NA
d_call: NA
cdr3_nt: TGTGCCAGCAGCTTATTGGGGATGGTTGGGGCCAACGTCCTGACTTTC
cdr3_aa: CASSLLGMVGANVLTF

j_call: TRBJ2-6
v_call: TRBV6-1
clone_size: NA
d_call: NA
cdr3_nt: TGTGCCGGCAGTGCCGAGGAGAGCTCTGGGGCCAACATCCTGACTTTC
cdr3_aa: CAGSAEESSGANILTF

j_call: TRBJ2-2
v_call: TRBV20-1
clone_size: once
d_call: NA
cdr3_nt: TGCAGTGCTAGAGATTCGGGACGGGGTGTCGATGAGCTGTTTTTT
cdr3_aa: CSARDSGRGVDELFF

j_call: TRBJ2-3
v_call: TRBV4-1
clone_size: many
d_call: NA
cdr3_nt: TGCGCCAGCAGCCAAAACCCAGGGGCGGGGGGCACAGATACGCAGTATTTT
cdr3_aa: CASSQNPGAGGTDTQYF

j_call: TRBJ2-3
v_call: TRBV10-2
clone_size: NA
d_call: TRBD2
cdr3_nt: TGTGCCAGCAGTTCTAGCGGGGGGTCAGATACGCAGTATTTT
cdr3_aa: CASSSSGGSDTQYF